Here is one T cell receptor (beta chain) with its context. The data belong to a study of blood T cell repertoires in COVID-19. On the study more broadly: In each case, the material was cDNA or gDNA derived from T cells, B-cell-depleted T cells, or PBMCs.

Only in-frame clones appear in the TCRdb table, and some are missing; sequencing was by immunoSEQ multiplex PCR. The repertoire has 95,000 to 110,000 clones, about 90% of them found once; the top ten carry over 12%. The CDR3 sequence is 16 residues long. V was clipped by 8 bases and J by 8 bases; unmatched bases: 14. Germline loops: CDR1 MDHEN, CDR2 SYDVKM. This TCR came from a man in his forties or fifties with acute or convalescent COVID-19. The rearrangement uses TRBV28 and TRBJ2-1; 11 positions agree with TRBD2. Material: peripheral blood. CDR3 sequence: CASPDASGRMGDEQFF. CDR3 bases: TGTGCCAGCCCGGACGCTAGCGGGAGGATGGGCGATGAGCAGTTCTTC.